These T cell receptor beta chains were read from a single sample in a study of blood T cell repertoires in COVID-19. Measured with immunoSEQ multiplex PCR; TCRdb has only the in-frame clones, and not every one. The repertoire holds about 270,000 clones, 88% seen once, with over 4% in the top ten. What was sequenced was peripheral blood. These receptors all stem from a man aged 60 to 75 who had recovered from COVID-19. The CDR3 runs from the conserved cysteine through the conserved F or W. D genes are given only for firm matches. Expanded clones are given a class, and other clones once, few, many or no size at all.

>14|-|-|TRBJ1-5|TRBV6-6
TGTGCCAGCAGTTACTCAGGGGGGGGTCAGCCCCAGCATTTT
CASSYSGGGQPQHF
>17|-|-|TRBJ1-2|TRBV14
TGTGCCAGCAGCCAAGATCCGCCAGTTGACAGACTGGACGGCTACACCTTC
CASSQDPPVDRLDGYTF
>14|few|TRBD1|TRBJ1-5|TRBV27
TGTGCCAGCAGTTTAACAGGGGATGGCGGGCCCCAGCATTTT
CASSLTGDGGPQHF
>15|-|-|TRBJ1-4|TRBV6-1
TGTGCCAGCAGTGAAGCAGGTAGCGGTAATGAAAAACTGTTTTTT
CASSEAGSGNEKLFF
>15|-|TRBD1|TRBJ1-2|TRBV19
TGTGCCAGTAGTATAACCTCCGGGACAGTATATGGCTACACCTTC
CASSITSGTVYGYTF
>17|few|-|TRBJ1-6|TRBV5-1
TGCGCCAGCAGAGTGGGACAACAGAGCTCCTATAATTCACCCCTCCACTTT
CASRVGQQSSYNSPLHF
>19|-|TRBD2|TRBJ2-3|TRBV5-1
TGCGCCAGCAGCTTTACCCCGAGTCCTAGCGGGTCTAGCACAGATACGCAGTATTTT
CASSFTPSPSGSSTDTQYF
>16|-|TRBD1|TRBJ2-3|TRBV7-3
TGTGCCAGCAGCCAACAGACAGGGCTAAGGACAGATACGCAGTATTTT
CASSQQTGLRTDTQYF
>14|-|TRBD2|TRBJ2-7|TRBV11-2
TGTGCCAGCAGTCTAGCGGGGGGAACCTACGAGCAGTACTTC
CASSLAGGTYEQYF
>15|-|-|TRBJ2-3|TRBV6-5
TGTGCCAGCAGTTACTCGATAGGGGCCACAGATACGCAGTATTTT
CASSYSIGATDTQYF
>13|-|TRBD1|TRBJ2-7|TRBV5-6
TGTGCCAGCAGCTTGGACAGGGGGAGGGAGCAGTACTTC
CASSLDRGREQYF
>14|-|TRBD1|TRBJ1-1|TRBV19
TGTGCCAGTAGTAACCACAGGGGTAATACTGAAGCTTTCTTT
CASSNHRGNTEAFF
>15|-|-|TRBJ1-1|TRBV10-3
TGTGCCATCAGTGAGTTCGGACAGAGGAACACTGAAGCTTTCTTT
CAISEFGQRNTEAFF
>13|-|TRBD1|TRBJ2-2|TRBV4-1
TGCGCCAGTGAGGACAGGTTCACCGGGGAGCTGTTTTTT
CASEDRFTGELFF
>13|-|TRBD1|TRBJ2-7|TRBV5-1
TGCGCCAGCAGCCGGGACAGCACCTACGAGCAGTACTTC
CASSRDSTYEQYF
>14|-|-|TRBJ1-3|TRBV5-1
TGCGCCACCAGACCCCAGGGTTCTGGAAACACCATATATTTT
CATRPQGSGNTIYF
>17|-|-|TRBJ2-1|TRBV16
TGTGCCAGCAGCCTACTGCAGGGGTTGAGCTCCTACAATGAGCAGTTCTTC
CASSLLQGLSSYNEQFF
>14|-|TRBD1|TRBJ2-4|TRBV10-3
TGTGCCATCAGCGCGACAGGGTCAAAAAACATTCAGTACTTC
CAISATGSKNIQYF
>16|-|-|TRBJ1-2|TRBV9
TGTGCCAGCAGCGTAGCTCAAACAGCGGGTAACTATGGCTACACCTTC
CASSVAQTAGNYGYTF
>15|-|-|TRBJ1-6|TRBV13
TGTGCCAGCAGCTTAATTGCAGTCCAAAATTCACCCCTCCACTTT
CASSLIAVQNSPLHF
>14|-|TRBD1|TRBJ1-1|TRBV7-9
TGTGCCAGCAGCTTGGACAGGGAGTCCACTGAAGCTTTCTTT
CASSLDRESTEAFF
>15|-|-|TRBJ2-3|TRBV30
TGTGCCTGGACCCGAGGGAGTTCTAGCACAGATACGCAGTATTTT
CAWTRGSSSTDTQYF
>15|-|-|TRBJ2-5|TRBV2
TGTGCCAGCAGTGAAGAGGTGACTAGCCAAGAGACCCAGTACTTC
CASSEEVTSQETQYF
>14|-|TRBD2|TRBJ2-1|TRBV11-2
TGTGCCAGCAGCCGTATAGCGGGGGACAATGAGCAGTTCTTC
CASSRIAGDNEQFF
>14|-|-|TRBJ2-2|TRBV6-4
TGTGCCAGCAGTGAGGAAGGACACGCCGGGGAGCTGTTTTTT
CASSEEGHAGELFF
>16|-|TRBD1|TRBJ2-3|TRBV24-1
TGTGCCACCAGTGACATCGGGACAGGGAGCACAGATACGCAGTATTTT
CATSDIGTGSTDTQYF
>13|-|-|TRBJ1-2|TRBV11-2
TGTGCCAGCAGCTCCAAGACAGGCGAAGGCTACACCTTC
CASSSKTGEGYTF
>16|-|TRBD1|TRBJ1-5|TRBV7-2
TGTGCCAGCAGCCTTGGGACAGGACATAGCAATCAGCCCCAGCATTTT
CASSLGTGHSNQPQHF
>13|-|-|TRBJ1-1|TRBV2
TGTGCCAGCAGTGTGTTAGTGAACACTGAAGCTTTCTTT
CASSVLVNTEAFF
>16|-|TRBD1|TRBJ1-2|TRBV5-4
TGTGCCAGCAGAACAGGGGGCGGCGATAATATCTATGGCTACACCTTC
CASRTGGGDNIYGYTF
>14|-|-|TRBJ2-7|TRBV7-2
TGTGCCAGCAGCTTAGAGGCGGCGTCCTACGAGCAGTACTTC
CASSLEAASYEQYF
>17|-|TRBD1|TRBJ2-1|TRBV9
TGTGCCAGCAGCACGACCTTGGACAGGGGGGACCTCAATGAGCAGTTCTTC
CASSTTLDRGDLNEQFF
>14|-|-|TRBJ2-3|TRBV11-2
TGTGCCAGCAGTCAGCTCCCATGGGGCGGAACGCAGTATTTT
CASSQLPWGGTQYF
>14|-|-|TRBJ2-7|TRBV5-1
TGCGCCAGCAGCTTGGCGGGGGTTTCCTACGAGCAGTACTTC
CASSLAGVSYEQYF
>17|-|TRBD1|TRBJ2-1|TRBV15
TGTGCCACCAGCAGACTCAAACCGGGACAGGGGAACAATGAGCAGTTCTTC
CATSRLKPGQGNNEQFF
>14|-|-|TRBJ1-2|TRBV6-1
TGTGCCAGCAAAGAACAGGGAGCTAACTATGGCTACACCTTC
CASKEQGANYGYTF
>15|-|TRBD2|TRBJ2-7|TRBV5-1
TGCGCCAGCAGCTTGGCACTAGCGGGGGGTCACGAGCAGTACTTC
CASSLALAGGHEQYF
>13|-|-|TRBJ1-2|TRBV18
TGTGCCAGCTCACCAGACAGCATCTATGGCTACACCTTC
CASSPDSIYGYTF
>10|-|-|TRBJ1-4|TRBV29-1
TGCAGCGGCAGGAATGAAAAACTGTTTTTT
CSGRNEKLFF
>12|few|-|TRBJ2-7|TRBV2
TGTGCCAGTAGACCCCTCAGGTACGAGCAGTACTTC
CASRPLRYEQYF
>14|once|-|TRBJ2-1|TRBV19
TGTGCCAGCGCACTAGGGACACGAAACAATGAGCAGTTCTTC
CASALGTRNNEQFF
>15|-|-|TRBJ1-5|TRBV7-6
TGTGCCAGCAGCCCCCAAGCGGGAAGCAATCAGCCCCAGCATTTT
CASSPQAGSNQPQHF
>12|-|-|TRBJ1-4|TRBV7-2
TGTGCCAGCAGCTTACCTGGCGAAAAACTGTTTTTT
CASSLPGEKLFF
>15|-|TRBD1|TRBJ1-2|TRBV28
TGTGCCAGCAGGTCGACACTCATCCACAGGGGAGGCTACACCTTC
CASRSTLIHRGGYTF
>12|-|-|TRBJ2-7|TRBV3-1/TRBV3-2
TGTGCCAGCAGTCTGAGCTCCTACGAGCAGTACTTC
CASSLSSYEQYF
>14|-|-|TRBJ1-6|TRBV30
TGTGCCTGCACCCAGGGGCCTCTAAATTCACCCCTCCACTTT
CACTQGPLNSPLHF
>14|-|TRBD1|TRBJ1-4|TRBV6-2/TRBV6-3
TGTGCCAGCAGCCGGGACAGTAAACGCGAAAAACTGTTTTTT
CASSRDSKREKLFF
>16|-|-|TRBJ2-3|TRBV21-1
TGTGCCAGGCCGGGACTAGCGGGGGGGATCACAGATACGCAGTATTTT
CARPGLAGGITDTQYF
>15|once|TRBD1|TRBJ2-3|TRBV9
TGTGCCAGCAGCGTCAGGGGGCTTGGCACAGATACGCAGTATTTT
CASSVRGLGTDTQYF
>16|once|TRBD2|TRBJ2-3|TRBV27
TGTGCCAGCAGTTTAAGGCTAGCGGGGATCACAGATACGCAGTATTTT
CASSLRLAGITDTQYF
>15|-|TRBD2|TRBJ2-2|TRBV5-4
TGTGCCAGTCGCCCCGGGACTAGCGTAACCGGGGAGCTGTTTTTT
CASRPGTSVTGELFF